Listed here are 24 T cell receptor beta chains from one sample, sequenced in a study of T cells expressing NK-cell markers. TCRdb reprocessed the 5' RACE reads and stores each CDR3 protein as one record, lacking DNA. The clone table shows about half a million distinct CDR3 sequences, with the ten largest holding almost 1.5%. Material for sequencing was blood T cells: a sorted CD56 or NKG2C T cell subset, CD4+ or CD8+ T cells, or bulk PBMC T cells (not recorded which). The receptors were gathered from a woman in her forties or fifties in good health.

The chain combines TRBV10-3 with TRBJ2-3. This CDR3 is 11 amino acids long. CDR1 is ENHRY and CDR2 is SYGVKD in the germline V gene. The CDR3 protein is CAIRFTDTQYF.

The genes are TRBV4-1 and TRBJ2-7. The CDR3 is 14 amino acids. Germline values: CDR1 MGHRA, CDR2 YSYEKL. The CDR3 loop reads CASSQEAVGNEQYF.

The CDR3 sequence is CASSLGLARFYNEQFF. The chain links TRBV11-2 to TRBJ2-1; the D call of TRBD2 rests on TCRdb alone, since no DNA is present to check it. Germline V gene lookup returns CDR1 SGHAT and CDR2 FQNNGV. There are 16 residues in the CDR3.

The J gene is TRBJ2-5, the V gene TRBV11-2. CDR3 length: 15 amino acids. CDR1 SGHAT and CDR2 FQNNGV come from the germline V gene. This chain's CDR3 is CASSRSTSPLETQYF.

CDR3 residues: CARPLYQPQHF. V usage is TRBV5-7 and J usage is TRBJ1-5; TCRdb's D call, TRBD1, is unchecked because there is no DNA. TRBV5-7 counts as an open reading frame of uncertain function. The CDR3 extends over 11 amino acids.

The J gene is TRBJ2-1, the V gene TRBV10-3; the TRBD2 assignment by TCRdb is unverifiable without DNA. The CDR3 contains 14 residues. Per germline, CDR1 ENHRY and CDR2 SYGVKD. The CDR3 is CATLGTSGSNEQFF.

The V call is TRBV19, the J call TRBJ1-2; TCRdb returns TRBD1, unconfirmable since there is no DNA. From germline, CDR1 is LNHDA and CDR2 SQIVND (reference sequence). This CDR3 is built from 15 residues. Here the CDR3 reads CASSWQGTPSYGYTF.

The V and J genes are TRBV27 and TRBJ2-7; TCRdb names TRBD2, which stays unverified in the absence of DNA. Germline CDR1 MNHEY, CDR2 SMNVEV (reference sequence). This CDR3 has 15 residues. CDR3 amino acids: CASSRTGTAFYEQYF.

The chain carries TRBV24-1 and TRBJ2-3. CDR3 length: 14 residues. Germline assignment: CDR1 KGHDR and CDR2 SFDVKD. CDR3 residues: CATSAVWETDTQYF.

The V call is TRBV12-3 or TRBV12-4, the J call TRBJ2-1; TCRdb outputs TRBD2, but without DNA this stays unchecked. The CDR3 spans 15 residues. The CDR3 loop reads CASSSGTENLHEQFF.

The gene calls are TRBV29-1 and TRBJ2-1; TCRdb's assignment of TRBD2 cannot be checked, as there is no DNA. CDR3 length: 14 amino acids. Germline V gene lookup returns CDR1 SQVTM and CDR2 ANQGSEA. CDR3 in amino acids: CSVSGTSGYNEQFF.

CDR3 in amino acids: CASKRSGDQYF. The V call is TRBV6-5, the J call TRBJ2-5; without DNA, the TCRdb call of TRBD1 cannot be checked. CDR1 and CDR2 from the germline V gene are MNHEY and SVGAGI. The length of the CDR3 is 11 residues.

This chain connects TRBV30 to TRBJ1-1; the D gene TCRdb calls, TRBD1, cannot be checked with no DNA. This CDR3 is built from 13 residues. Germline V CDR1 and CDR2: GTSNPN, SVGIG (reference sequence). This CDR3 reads CAWDRAVNTEAFF.

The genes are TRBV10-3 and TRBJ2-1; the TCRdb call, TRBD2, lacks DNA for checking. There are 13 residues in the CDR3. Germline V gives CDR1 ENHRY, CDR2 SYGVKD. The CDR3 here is CAISSDLDREGFF.

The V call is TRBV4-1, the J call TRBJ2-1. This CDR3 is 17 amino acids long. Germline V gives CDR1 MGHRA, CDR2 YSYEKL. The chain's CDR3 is CASSQDSSRGSYNEQFF.

The CDR3: CASSQGGRNTIYF. The chain combines TRBV6-5 with TRBJ1-3; TCRdb designates TRBD1, a call that cannot be tested without DNA. The CDR3 sequence is 13 residues long. The germline gives CDR1 MNHEY, CDR2 SVGAGI.

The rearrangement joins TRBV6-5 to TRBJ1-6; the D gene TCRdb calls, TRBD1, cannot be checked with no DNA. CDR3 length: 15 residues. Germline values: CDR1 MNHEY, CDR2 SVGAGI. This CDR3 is CASRTPGQPNSPLHF.

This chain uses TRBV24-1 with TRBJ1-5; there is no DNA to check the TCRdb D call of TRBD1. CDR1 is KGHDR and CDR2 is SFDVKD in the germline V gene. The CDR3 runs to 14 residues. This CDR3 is CATQGVSSNQPQHF.

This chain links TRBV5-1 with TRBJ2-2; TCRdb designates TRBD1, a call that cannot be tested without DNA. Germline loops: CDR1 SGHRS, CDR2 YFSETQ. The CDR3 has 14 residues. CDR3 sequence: CASSTGQGAAELFF.

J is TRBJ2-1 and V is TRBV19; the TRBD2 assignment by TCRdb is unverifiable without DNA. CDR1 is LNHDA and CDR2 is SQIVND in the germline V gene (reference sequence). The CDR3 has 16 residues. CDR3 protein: CASIRTSGSSYNEQFF. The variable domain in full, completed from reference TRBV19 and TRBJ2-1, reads DGGITQSPKYLFRKEGQNVTLSCEQNLNHDAMYWYRQDPGQGLRLIYYSQIVNDFQKGDIAEGYSVSREKKESFPLTVTSAQKNPTAFYLCASIRTSGSSYNEQFFGPGTRLTVL.

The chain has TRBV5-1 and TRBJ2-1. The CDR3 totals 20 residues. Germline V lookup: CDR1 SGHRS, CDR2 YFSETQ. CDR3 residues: CASSFDRFLAATSSYNEQFF.

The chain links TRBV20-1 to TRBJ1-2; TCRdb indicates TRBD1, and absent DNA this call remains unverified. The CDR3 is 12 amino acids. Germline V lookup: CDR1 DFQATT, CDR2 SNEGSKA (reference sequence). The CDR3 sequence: CSASPLGYGYTF.

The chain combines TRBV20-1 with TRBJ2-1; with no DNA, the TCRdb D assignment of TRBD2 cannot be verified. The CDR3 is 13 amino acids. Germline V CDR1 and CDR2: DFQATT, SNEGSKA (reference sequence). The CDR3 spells CSAYPGLAVEQFF.

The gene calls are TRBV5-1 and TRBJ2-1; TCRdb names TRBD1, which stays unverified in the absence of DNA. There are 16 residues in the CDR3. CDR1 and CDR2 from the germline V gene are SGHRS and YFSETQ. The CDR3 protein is CASSSLDRAPYNEQFF.